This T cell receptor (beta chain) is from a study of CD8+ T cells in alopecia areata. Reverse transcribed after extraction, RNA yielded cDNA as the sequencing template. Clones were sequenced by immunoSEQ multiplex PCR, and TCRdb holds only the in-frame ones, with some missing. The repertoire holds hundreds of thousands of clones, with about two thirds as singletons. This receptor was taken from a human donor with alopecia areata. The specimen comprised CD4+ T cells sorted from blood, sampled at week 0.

The CDR3 reads CASSLRTGSAYEQYF. For the CDR3, the DNA is TGTGCCAGCAGTCTACGGACAGGGTCGGCCTACGAGCAGTACTTC. V gene TRBV11-2 combines with J gene TRBJ2-7, with 8 bases that match TRBD1. The CDR3 is made up of 15 amino acids. Germline trimming cut 6 bases from V and 2 bases from J; bases unmatched to any gene: 9. Looked up from germline, CDR1 is SGHAT and CDR2 is FQNNGV.